One and the same sample provided the 29 T cell receptor beta chains below, sequenced in a study of cytomegalovirus exposure and HLA in healthy donors. The study ran its PCR with 60 Vbeta and 13 Jbeta primers. TCRdb's copy holds only in-frame clones and misses some; the assay was immunoSEQ multiplex PCR. The table has under 300,000 clones, almost 85% seen once; the top ten hold roughly 2%. The sequencing input was PBMCs. The receptors were gathered from a woman in her 40s in good health and CMV-seropositive.

The chain recombines TRBV4-2 with TRBJ2-1; the D is unclear. This CDR3 is 12 amino acids long. Looked up from germline, CDR1 is LGHNA and CDR2 is YNFKEQ. V lost 1 base to trimming and J lost 7 bases, with 5 bases between them. The CDR3 DNA reads as TGTGCCAGCAGCCAAGTGTTAAATGAGCAGTTCTTC. Translating gives CASSQVLNEQFF.

This sequence joins TRBV7-9 and TRBJ1-4, with a tentative D call TRBD1 (5 bases). V was shortened by 4 bases and J by 8 bases, with 8 bases between the two germline ends. The germline V gene encodes CDR1 SEHNR and CDR2 FQNEAQ (reference sequence). The CDR3 has 12 residues. CDR3 in amino acids: CASSSGWEKLFF. In DNA, the CDR3 is TGTGCCAGCAGCTCAGGGTGGGAAAAACTGTTTTTT.

This clone was observed a single time. This rearrangement joins TRBV2 to TRBJ2-2, with 11 bases identical to TRBD2. V was clipped by 4 bases and J by 7 bases; unmatched bases: 5. From germline, CDR1 is SNHLY and CDR2 FYNNEI. The CDR3 is made up of 15 amino acids. CDR3 protein: CASSGPGTSGGELFF. The CDR3 DNA reads as TGTGCCAGCAGTGGCCCCGGGACTAGCGGCGGGGAGCTGTTTTTT.

The chain employs TRBV5-4 and TRBJ2-3; D ambiguous. V shed 3 bases and J shed 2 bases, with 4 bases lying between them. The CDR3 is 12 residues long. Germline CDR1 reads SGHNT; CDR2 reads YYREEE (reference sequence). CDR3 nucleotides: TGTGCCAGCAGCTCCAACACAGATACGCAGTATTTT. Translating gives CASSSNTDTQYF. The full variable domain, its missing parts supplied by reference TRBV5-4 and TRBJ2-3, is ETGVTQSPTHLIKTRGQQVTLRCSSQSGHNTVSWYQQALGQGPQFIFQYYREEENGRGNFPPRFSGLQFPNYSSELNVNALELDDSALYLCASSSNTDTQYFGPGTRLTVL.

This clone appeared a single time. The genes are TRBV28 and TRBJ2-4, with D perhaps TRBD1 (6 bases). This CDR3 is built from 12 residues. Germline loops: CDR1 MDHEN, CDR2 SYDVKM. Trimming took 6 bases from V and 3 from J, leaving 6 bases between them. CDR3 region: CASRQGKNIQYF. As DNA, the CDR3 is TGTGCCAGCAGACAGGGCAAAAACATTCAGTACTTC.

The rearrangement links TRBV11-1 to TRBJ2-2, with TRBD2 identical over 10 bases. The CDR3 is made up of 17 amino acids. Trimming removed 5 bases from V and 2 bases from J; junction bases left unmatched: 8. Germline V CDR1 and CDR2: SGHAT, FQDESV (reference sequence). The CDR3 loop reads CASSPRTSGVNTGELFF. The CDR3 DNA reads TGTGCCAGCAGCCCCCGGACTAGCGGAGTTAACACCGGGGAGCTGTTTTTT.

The V and J genes are TRBV30 and TRBJ1-2, with no clear D. V was clipped by 3 bases and J by 5 bases, with 13 bases between them. The germline V gene encodes CDR1 GTSNPN and CDR2 SVGIG (reference sequence). This CDR3 spans 13 amino acids. CDR3 in amino acids: CAWSAGGQYGYTF. The CDR3 DNA is TGTGCCTGGAGCGCCGGCGGTCAATATGGCTACACCTTC.

The rearrangement uses TRBV5-6 and TRBJ2-7, with 10 bases lining up with TRBD1. Germline V gives CDR1 SGHDT, CDR2 YYEEEE. The CDR3 is 16 residues long. J was trimmed by 0 bases and V by 1 base; bases with no gene match: 4. CDR3 amino acids: CASSLFGDRGSYEQYF. Written as DNA, the CDR3 is TGTGCCAGCAGCTTGTTTGGGGACAGGGGCTCCTACGAGCAGTACTTC.

The V call is TRBV27, the J call TRBJ1-1; unclear D gene. The V end was cut by 6 bases, the J end by 6 bases, with 14 bases between. The CDR3 length is 13 residues. The germline gives CDR1 MNHEY, CDR2 SMNVEV (reference sequence). This CDR3 reads CASSPREGSEAFF. The CDR3 bases are TGTGCCAGCAGCCCCCGGGAGGGTTCTGAAGCTTTCTTT.

J is TRBJ1-3 and V is TRBV5-3, with D possibly TRBD1 on 6 matching bases. TRBV5-3 is classed as an ORF, of uncertain function. There are 15 residues in the CDR3. The V end lost 0 bases, the J end lost 8 bases, and 15 bases lay between the germline ends. The CDR3 region is CARSLVGHGIHTIYF. The CDR3 DNA sequence: TGTGCCAGAAGCTTGGTGGGACACGGGATTCACACCATATATTTT.

This clone was seen a few times. The chain links TRBV9 to TRBJ2-7; perhaps TRBD1 as D (6 bases). The germline gives CDR1 SGDLS, CDR2 YYNGEE. The CDR3 covers 15 residues. The V gene lost 0 bases and the J gene lost 0 bases, with 10 bases spanning the gap. The CDR3 protein is CASSVDGGDSYEQYF. CDR3 nucleotide sequence: TGTGCCAGCAGCGTAGATGGGGGCGACTCCTACGAGCAGTACTTC.

V is TRBV4-1 and J is TRBJ1-6; D remains ambiguous. The V gene lost 0 bases and the J gene lost 7 bases, with 7 bases spanning the gap. The CDR3 is made up of 14 amino acids. The germline CDR1 and CDR2 sequences are MGHRA and YSYEKL. DNA of the CDR3: TGCGCCAGCAGCCAAGACAGACAAAATTCACCCCTCCACTTT. Amino acid sequence: CASSQDRQNSPLHF.

The chain is built from TRBV29-1 and TRBJ1-2; D gene unclear. V dropped 4 bases and J dropped 1 base, with 7 bases sitting between them. Germline V gene lookup returns CDR1 SQVTM and CDR2 ANQGSEA. This CDR3 is 12 amino acids long. CDR3 residues: CSVVAGNYGYTF. For the CDR3, the DNA is TGCAGCGTTGTTGCCGGTAACTATGGCTACACCTTC.

The gene calls are TRBV4-3 and TRBJ1-1; D possibly corresponds to TRBD1 (5 bases). V lost 0 bases to trimming and J lost 6 bases, with 11 bases between them. Germline-derived CDR1 and CDR2 are LGHNA and YSLEER. The CDR3 extends over 14 amino acids. CDR3 region: CASSQDPGGAEAFF. The CDR3 nucleotides read TGCGCCAGCAGCCAAGATCCCGGGGGGGCTGAAGCTTTCTTT.

V is TRBV10-3 and J is TRBJ1-1, with D possibly being TRBD1 (6 bases). Trimming cost V 4 bases and J 6 bases, with 12 bases left between them. CDR3 size: 13 residues. CDR1 and CDR2 (germline): ENHRY, SYGVKD. The chain's CDR3 is CAISGAGAAEAFF. The CDR3, as DNA: TGTGCCATCAGTGGCGCGGGGGCGGCTGAAGCTTTCTTT.

The chain uses TRBV7-9 and TRBJ2-1; TRBD2 matches 8 bases. The trim removed 1 base at V and 6 bases at J, leaving 8 bases unmatched. Germline-derived CDR1 and CDR2 are SEHNR and FQNEAQ (reference sequence). The CDR3 sequence is 16 residues long. CDR3 DNA: TGTGCCAGCAGCTTAGTGGGACTAGGGGCGGGCAATGAGCAGTTCTTC. This sequence encodes CASSLVGLGAGNEQFF.

The V gene is TRBV6-5, the J gene TRBJ2-1; TRBD2 matches 7 bases. The CDR3 spans 14 residues. The germline V gene has CDR1 MNHEY and CDR2 SVGAGI. V dropped 2 bases and J dropped 7; count of bases not matched to a gene: 5. Here the CDR3 DNA reads TGTGCCAGCAGTTACGAGACTAGCCGAAATGAGCAGTTCTTC. Translation gives CASSYETSRNEQFF.

This clone occurred a few times. The chain is built from TRBV5-1 and TRBJ2-7; perhaps TRBD2 as D (6 bases). The CDR3 covers 13 residues. V lost 5 bases to trimming and J lost 1 base, with 10 bases between them. Germline loops: CDR1 SGHRS, CDR2 YFSETQ. For the CDR3, the DNA is TGCGCCAGCAGAGCGGAGGGTTCCTACGAGCAGTACTTC. This sequence encodes CASRAEGSYEQYF.

This sequence joins TRBV4-1 and TRBJ2-3, with 10 bases matching TRBD2. The CDR3 extends over 18 amino acids. CDR1 and CDR2 from the germline V gene are MGHRA and YSYEKL. V dropped 0 bases and J dropped 2; count of bases not matched to a gene: 8. CDR3 bases: TGCGCCAGCAGCCAAGATGCACTAGCGGGGCCTTACACAGATACGCAGTATTTT. It translates to CASSQDALAGPYTDTQYF.

The V and J genes are TRBV14 and TRBJ2-5, with 12 bases identical to TRBD1. Trimming took 5 bases from V and 6 from J; bases not matched to a gene: 4. Germline V lookup: CDR1 SGHDN, CDR2 FVKESK. This CDR3 spans 14 amino acids. CDR3 bases: TGTGCCAGCAGCGGGACAGGGGGCTGGAAGACCCAGTACTTC. This codes for CASSGTGGWKTQYF.

In its sample, this clone was seen once. The chain couples TRBV5-1 to TRBJ2-7; the match to TRBD2 covers 8 bases. Germline V gene data show CDR1 as SGHRS and CDR2 as YFSETQ. The CDR3 covers 14 residues. The V segment lost 4 bases and the J segment 4 bases; nucleotides outside the gene matches: 7. CDR3 nucleotides: TGCGCCAGCAGCGAAGCGGGAGAGGGGTACGAGCAGTACTTC. Protein: CASSEAGEGYEQYF.

The rearrangement links TRBV27 to TRBJ1-1, with a tentative D call TRBD1 (5 bases). CDR1 is MNHEY, CDR2 SMNVEV, per germline (reference sequence). The CDR3 has 13 amino acids. Trimming took 7 bases from V and 4 from J, leaving 13 bases between them. CDR3 in amino acids: CASTRRGSTEAFF. Written as DNA, the CDR3 is TGTGCCAGCACTCGTCGGGGGTCCACTGAAGCTTTCTTT.

The V call is TRBV28, the J call TRBJ2-7; 10 nucleotides align to TRBD1. Trimming took 4 bases from V and 3 from J; bases not matched to a gene: 9. The CDR3 totals 16 residues. Germline-derived CDR1 and CDR2 are MDHEN and SYDVKM. The CDR3: CASSSGARTGGYEQYF. The CDR3 nucleotides read TGTGCCAGCAGTTCCGGGGCTAGGACAGGGGGCTACGAGCAGTACTTC.

This clone has only one observation. The CDR3 protein is CASSSERAELDEQFF. Written as DNA, the CDR3 is TGCGCCAGCAGCTCCGAGCGGGCCGAGCTTGACGAGCAGTTCTTC. The chain joins TRBV5-1 to TRBJ2-1; D perhaps matches TRBD2 (6 bases). The CDR3 spans 15 residues. Germline CDR1 is SGHRS and CDR2 is YFSETQ. V lost 3 bases and J 10 bases, leaving 20 bases between the germline ends.

This clone showed up just once. This sequence joins TRBV27 and TRBJ1-5, with D possibly matching TRBD1 (5 bases). The CDR3 is 16 amino acids. The germline V and J ends were trimmed by 3 bases and 3 bases, with 15 bases remaining between them. The germline V gene has CDR1 MNHEY and CDR2 SMNVEV (reference sequence). Written as DNA, the CDR3 is TGTGCCAGCAGTTTTCGTGGGGCGCTGGACAATCAGCCCCAGCATTTT. Its protein product is CASSFRGALDNQPQHF.

The chain is built from TRBV5-5 and TRBJ2-7; 7 bases match TRBD1. Trimming removed 1 base from V and 3 bases from J; junction bases left unmatched: 7. The CDR3 loop spans 15 amino acids. Per the germline V gene, CDR1 is SGHKS and CDR2 is YYEKEE (reference sequence). CDR3 protein: CASSLSGGLYYEQYF. The CDR3 nucleotides read TGTGCCAGCAGCTTGTCAGGGGGTTTATACTACGAGCAGTACTTC.

The J gene is TRBJ1-2, the V gene TRBV12-5; the D gene is possibly TRBD1 (5 bases). V was trimmed by 7 bases and J by 3 bases, leaving 12 bases between them. The CDR3 extends over 13 amino acids. The germline gives CDR1 LGHNT, CDR2 FRNRAP. The CDR3 protein is CASALTEDYGYTF. The DNA of the CDR3 is TGTGCTAGTGCCCTGACAGAAGACTATGGCTACACCTTC.

This clone was seen only once. This chain links TRBV5-4 with TRBJ1-5, with D perhaps matching TRBD1 (5 bases). The CDR3 consists of 15 residues. The V gene lost 0 bases and the J gene lost 5 bases, with 12 bases spanning the gap. Germline V gene data show CDR1 as SGHNT and CDR2 as YYREEE (reference sequence). The CDR3 loop reads CASSLGPGSDQPQHF. CDR3 coding DNA: TGTGCCAGCAGCTTGGGCCCAGGGTCGGATCAGCCCCAGCATTTT.

The chain carries TRBV28 and TRBJ2-6, with D possibly being TRBD2 (6 bases). Germline V gene lookup returns CDR1 MDHEN and CDR2 SYDVKM. The CDR3 consists of 14 residues. The V and J ends lost 10 bases and 0 bases respectively, with 10 bases between them. CDR3 sequence reads: CATHSGSGANVLTF. The CDR3 DNA reads as TGTGCCACCCATAGCGGCTCTGGGGCCAACGTCCTGACTTTC.